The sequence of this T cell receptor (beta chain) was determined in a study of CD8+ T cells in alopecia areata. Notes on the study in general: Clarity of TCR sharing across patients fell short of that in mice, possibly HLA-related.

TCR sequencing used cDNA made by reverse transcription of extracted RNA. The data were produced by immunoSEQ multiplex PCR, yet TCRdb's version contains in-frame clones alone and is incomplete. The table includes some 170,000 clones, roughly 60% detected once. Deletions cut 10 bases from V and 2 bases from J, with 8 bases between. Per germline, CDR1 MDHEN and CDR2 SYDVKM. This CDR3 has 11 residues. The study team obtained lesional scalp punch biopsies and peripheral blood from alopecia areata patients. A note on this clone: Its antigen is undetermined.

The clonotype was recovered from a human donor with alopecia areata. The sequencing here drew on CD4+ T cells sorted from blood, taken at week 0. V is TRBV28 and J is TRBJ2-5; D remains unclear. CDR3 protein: CAIDGQETQYF. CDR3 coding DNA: TGTGCCATAGACGGACAAGAGACCCAGTACTTC.